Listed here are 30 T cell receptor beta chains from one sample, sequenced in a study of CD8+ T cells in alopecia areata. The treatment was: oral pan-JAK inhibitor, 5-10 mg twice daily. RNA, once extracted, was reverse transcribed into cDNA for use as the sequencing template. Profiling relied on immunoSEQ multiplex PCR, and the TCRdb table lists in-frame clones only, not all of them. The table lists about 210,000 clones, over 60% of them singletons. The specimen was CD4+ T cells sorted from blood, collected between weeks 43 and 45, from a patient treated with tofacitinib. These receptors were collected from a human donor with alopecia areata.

CDR3 DNA sequence: TGTGCCAGCAGTTCCGGGACTAGTAAAAACATTCAGTACTTC. Its translation: CASSSGTSKNIQYF. The chain links TRBV5-4 to TRBJ2-4; 8 bases agree with TRBD2. CDR1 and CDR2 from the germline V gene are SGHNT and YYREEE (reference sequence). J was trimmed by 4 bases and V by 5 bases; bases with no gene match: 5. The CDR3 extends over 14 amino acids.

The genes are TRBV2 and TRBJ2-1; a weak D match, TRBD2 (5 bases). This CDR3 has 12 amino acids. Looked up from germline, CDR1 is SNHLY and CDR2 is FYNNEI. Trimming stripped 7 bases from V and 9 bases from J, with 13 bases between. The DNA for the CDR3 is TGTGCCAGCACCCCTAGCAGTCCTGAGCAGTTCTTC. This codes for CASTPSSPEQFF.

The CDR3 spells CASSPGPSTDTQYF. The CDR3 nucleotides are TGTGCCAGCAGTCCGGGACCGAGCACAGATACGCAGTATTTT. The chain uses TRBV6-6 and TRBJ2-3; D tentatively reads TRBD1 or TRBD2 (5 bases each). Germline loops: CDR1 MNHNY, CDR2 SVGAGI (reference sequence). The CDR3 consists of 14 residues. Trimming took 5 bases from V and 0 from J, leaving 9 bases between them.

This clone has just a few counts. Here the CDR3 reads CSVRTGGDYGYTF. The CDR3 coding sequence is TGCAGCGTCCGGACAGGGGGCGACTATGGCTACACCTTC. The chain combines TRBV29-1 with TRBJ1-2; TRBD1 matches at 11 bases. Germline CDR1 is SQVTM and CDR2 is ANQGSEA. With V trimmed by 6 bases and J by 3 bases, 3 bases remained unmatched. CDR3 length: 13 amino acids.

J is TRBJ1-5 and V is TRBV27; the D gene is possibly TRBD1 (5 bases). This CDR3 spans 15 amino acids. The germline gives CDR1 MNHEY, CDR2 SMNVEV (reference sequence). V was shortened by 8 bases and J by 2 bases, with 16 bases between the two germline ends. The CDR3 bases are TGTGCCAGCGCACTGCAGGGTGGTGGCAATCAGCCCCAGCATTTT. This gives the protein CASALQGGGNQPQHF.

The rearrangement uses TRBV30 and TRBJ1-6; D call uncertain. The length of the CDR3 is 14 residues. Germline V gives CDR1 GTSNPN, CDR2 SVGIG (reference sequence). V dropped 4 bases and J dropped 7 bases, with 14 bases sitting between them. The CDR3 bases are TGTGCCTGGACAGGTCGCCGGGTAAATTCACCCCTCCACTTT. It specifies CAWTGRRVNSPLHF.

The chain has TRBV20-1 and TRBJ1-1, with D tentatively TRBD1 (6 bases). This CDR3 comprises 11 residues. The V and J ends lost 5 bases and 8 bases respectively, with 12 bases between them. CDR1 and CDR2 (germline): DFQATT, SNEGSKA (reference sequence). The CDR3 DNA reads TGCAGTGCTTCAACTACAGGGGAAGCTTTCTTT. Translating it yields CSASTTGEAFF.

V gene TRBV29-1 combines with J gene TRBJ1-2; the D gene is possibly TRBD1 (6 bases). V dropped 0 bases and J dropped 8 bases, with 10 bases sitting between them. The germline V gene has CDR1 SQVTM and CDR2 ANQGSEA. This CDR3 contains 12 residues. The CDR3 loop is CSVEEGAQGYTF. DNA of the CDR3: TGCAGCGTTGAAGAGGGGGCCCAAGGCTACACCTTC.

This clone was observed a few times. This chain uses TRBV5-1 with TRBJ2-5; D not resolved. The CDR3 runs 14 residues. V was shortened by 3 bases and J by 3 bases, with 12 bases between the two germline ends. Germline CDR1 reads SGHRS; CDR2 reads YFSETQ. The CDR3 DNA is TGCGCCAGCAGCTCTCCGGGTGGGGAAGAGACCCAGTACTTC. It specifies CASSSPGGEETQYF.

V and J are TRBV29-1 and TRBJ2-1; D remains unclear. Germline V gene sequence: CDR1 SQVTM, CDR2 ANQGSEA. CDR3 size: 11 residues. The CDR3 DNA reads TGCTCGATTAAGAGTTACAATGAGCAGTTCTTC. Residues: CSIKSYNEQFF.

The CDR3 spells CSGKKGLATDEQFF. CDR3 DNA sequence: TGCAGCGGGAAGAAGGGACTAGCGACGGATGAGCAGTTCTTC. The rearrangement links TRBV29-1 to TRBJ2-1; TRBD2 matches at 10 bases. Germline CDR1 SQVTM, CDR2 ANQGSEA. This CDR3 is 14 amino acids long. Trimming took 7 bases from V and 8 from J; bases not matched to a gene: 11.

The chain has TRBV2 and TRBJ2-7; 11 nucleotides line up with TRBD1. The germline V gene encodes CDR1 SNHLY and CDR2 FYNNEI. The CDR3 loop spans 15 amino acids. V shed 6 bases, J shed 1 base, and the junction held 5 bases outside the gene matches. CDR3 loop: CASSAGQGASYEQYF. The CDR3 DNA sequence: TGTGCCAGCAGCGCTGGACAGGGGGCATCCTACGAGCAGTACTTC.

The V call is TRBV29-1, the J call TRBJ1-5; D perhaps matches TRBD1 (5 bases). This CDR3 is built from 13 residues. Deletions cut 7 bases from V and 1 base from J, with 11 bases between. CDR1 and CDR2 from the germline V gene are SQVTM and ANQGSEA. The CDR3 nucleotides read TGCAGCGGCGGAGAGGGGAGCAATCAGCCCCAGCATTTT. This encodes CSGGEGSNQPQHF.

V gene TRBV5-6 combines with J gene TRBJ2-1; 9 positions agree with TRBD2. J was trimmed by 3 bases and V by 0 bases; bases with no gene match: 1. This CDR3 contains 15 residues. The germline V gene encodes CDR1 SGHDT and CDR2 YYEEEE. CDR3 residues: CASSLAAGGYNEQFF. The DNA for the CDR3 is TGTGCCAGCAGCTTGGCAGCGGGGGGCTACAATGAGCAGTTCTTC.

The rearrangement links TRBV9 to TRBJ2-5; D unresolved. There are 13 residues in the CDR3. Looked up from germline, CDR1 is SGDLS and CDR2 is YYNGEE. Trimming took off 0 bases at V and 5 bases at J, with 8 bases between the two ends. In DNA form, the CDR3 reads TGTGCCAGCAGCGTAGATGTGCGGGAGACCCAGTACTTC. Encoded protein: CASSVDVRETQYF.

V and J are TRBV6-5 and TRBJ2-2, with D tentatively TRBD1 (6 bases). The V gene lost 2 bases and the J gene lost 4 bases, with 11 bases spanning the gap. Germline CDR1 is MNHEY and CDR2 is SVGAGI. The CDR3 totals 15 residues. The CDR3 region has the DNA TGTGCCAGCAGTTACGGGGGCGTCGGCACCGGGGAGCTGTTTTTT. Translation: CASSYGGVGTGELFF.

CDR3 protein: CASSDPYGYGTGELFF. CDR3 nucleotide sequence: TGTGCCAGCAGCGACCCGTATGGATACGGCACCGGGGAGCTGTTTTTT. The rearrangement uses TRBV9 and TRBJ2-2; no firm D call. The CDR3 has 16 amino acids. CDR1 is SGDLS and CDR2 is YYNGEE in the germline V gene. The ends were cut back, 3 bases at V and 4 bases at J, with 16 bases in the middle. The variable domain in full, completed from reference TRBV9 and TRBJ2-2, reads DSGVTQTPKHLITATGQRVTLRCSPRSGDLSVYWYQQSLDQGLQFLIQYYNGEERAKGNILERFSAQQFPDLHSELNLSSLELGDSALYFCASSDPYGYGTGELFFGEGSRLTVL.

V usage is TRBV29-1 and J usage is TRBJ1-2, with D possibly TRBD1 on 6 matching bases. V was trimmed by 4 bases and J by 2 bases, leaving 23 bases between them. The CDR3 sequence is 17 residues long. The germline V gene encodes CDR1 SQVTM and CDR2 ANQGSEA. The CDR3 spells CSVVEYGKGQVNYGYTF. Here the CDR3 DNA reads TGCAGCGTTGTCGAGTATGGGAAGGGACAAGTAAACTATGGCTACACCTTC. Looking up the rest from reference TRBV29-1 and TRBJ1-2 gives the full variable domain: SAVISQKPSRDICQRGTSLTIQCQVDSQVTMMFWYRQQPGQSLTLIATANQGSEATYESGFVIDKFPISRPNLTFSTLTVSNMSPEDSSIYLCSVVEYGKGQVNYGYTFGSGTRLTVV.

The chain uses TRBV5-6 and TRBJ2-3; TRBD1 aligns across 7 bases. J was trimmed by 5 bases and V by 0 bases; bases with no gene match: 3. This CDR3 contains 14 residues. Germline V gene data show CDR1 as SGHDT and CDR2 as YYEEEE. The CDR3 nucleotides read TGTGCCAGCAGCTTGGCAGGGGGTAAAGATACGCAGTATTTT. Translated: CASSLAGGKDTQYF.

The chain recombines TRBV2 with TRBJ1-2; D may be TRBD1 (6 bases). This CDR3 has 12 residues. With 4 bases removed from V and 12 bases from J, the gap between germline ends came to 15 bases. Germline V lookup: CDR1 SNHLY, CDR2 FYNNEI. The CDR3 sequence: CASSGEQGLHTF. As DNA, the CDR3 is TGTGCCAGCAGTGGGGAACAGGGTCTTCACACCTTC.

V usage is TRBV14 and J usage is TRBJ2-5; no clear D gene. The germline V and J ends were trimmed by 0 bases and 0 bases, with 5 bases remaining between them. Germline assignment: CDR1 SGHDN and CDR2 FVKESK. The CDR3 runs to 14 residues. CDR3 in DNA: TGTGCCAGCAGCCAAGATTTGTACCAAGAGACCCAGTACTTC. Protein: CASSQDLYQETQYF.

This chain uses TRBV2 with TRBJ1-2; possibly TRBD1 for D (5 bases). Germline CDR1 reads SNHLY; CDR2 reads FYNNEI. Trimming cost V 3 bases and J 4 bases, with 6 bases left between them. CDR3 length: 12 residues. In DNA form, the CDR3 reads TGTGCCAGCAGTGACAGGGTCTATGGCTACACCTTC. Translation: CASSDRVYGYTF.

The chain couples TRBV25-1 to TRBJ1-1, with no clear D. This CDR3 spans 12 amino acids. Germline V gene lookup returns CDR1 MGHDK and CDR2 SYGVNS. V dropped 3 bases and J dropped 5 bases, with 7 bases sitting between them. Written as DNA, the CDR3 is TGTGCCAGCAGTGATGTGGGGACTGAAGCTTTCTTT. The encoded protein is CASSDVGTEAFF.

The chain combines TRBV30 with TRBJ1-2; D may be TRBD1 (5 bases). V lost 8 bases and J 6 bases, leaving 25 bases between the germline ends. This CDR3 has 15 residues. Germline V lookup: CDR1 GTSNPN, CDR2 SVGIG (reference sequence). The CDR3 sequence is CAGSYKGLQNHGYTF. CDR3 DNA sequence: TGTGCCGGTAGTTACAAGGGACTTCAAAACCATGGCTACACCTTC.

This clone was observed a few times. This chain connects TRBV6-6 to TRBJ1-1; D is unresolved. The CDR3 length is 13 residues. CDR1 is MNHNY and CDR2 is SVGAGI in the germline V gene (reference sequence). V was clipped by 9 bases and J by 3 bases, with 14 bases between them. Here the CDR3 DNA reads TGTGCCAGTAACTCAGAAGAGTACACTGAAGCTTTCTTT. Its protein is CASNSEEYTEAFF.

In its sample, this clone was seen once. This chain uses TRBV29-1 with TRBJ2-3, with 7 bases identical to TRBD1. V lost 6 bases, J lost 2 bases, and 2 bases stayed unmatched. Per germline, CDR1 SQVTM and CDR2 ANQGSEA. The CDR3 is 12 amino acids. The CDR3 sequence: CSVGQITDTQYF. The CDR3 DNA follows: TGCAGCGTGGGACAGATCACAGATACGCAGTATTTT.

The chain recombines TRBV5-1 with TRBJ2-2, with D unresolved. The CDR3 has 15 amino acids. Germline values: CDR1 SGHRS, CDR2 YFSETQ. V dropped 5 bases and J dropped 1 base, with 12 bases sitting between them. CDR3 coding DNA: TGCGCCAGCAGTATCCTCCCAGGGAACACCGGGGAGCTGTTTTTT. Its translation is CASSILPGNTGELFF. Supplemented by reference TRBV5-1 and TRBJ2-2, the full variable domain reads KAGVTQTPRYLIKTRGQQVTLSCSPISGHRSVSWYQQTPGQGLQFLFEYFSETQRNKGNFPGRFSGRQFSNSRSEMNVSTLELGDSALYLCASSILPGNTGELFFGEGSRLTVL.

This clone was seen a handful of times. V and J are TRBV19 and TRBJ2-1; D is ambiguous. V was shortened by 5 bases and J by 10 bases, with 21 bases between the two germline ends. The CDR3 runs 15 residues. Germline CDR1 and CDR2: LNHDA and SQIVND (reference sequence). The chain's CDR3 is CASSRTGFVAGEQFF. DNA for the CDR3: TGTGCCAGTAGTCGAACCGGTTTCGTAGCTGGGGAGCAGTTCTTC.

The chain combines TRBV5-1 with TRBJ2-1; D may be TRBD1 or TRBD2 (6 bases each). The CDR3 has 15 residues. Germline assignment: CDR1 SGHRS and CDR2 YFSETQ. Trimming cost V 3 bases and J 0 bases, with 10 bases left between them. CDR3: CASSSEGGSYNEQFF. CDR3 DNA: TGCGCCAGCAGCTCGGAGGGGGGCTCCTACAATGAGCAGTTCTTC.

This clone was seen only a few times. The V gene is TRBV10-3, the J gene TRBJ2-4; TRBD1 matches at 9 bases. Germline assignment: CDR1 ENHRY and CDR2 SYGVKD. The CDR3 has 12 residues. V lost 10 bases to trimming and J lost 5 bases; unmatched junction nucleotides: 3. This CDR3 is CATRDRENIQYF. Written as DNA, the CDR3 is TGTGCCACCAGGGACAGGGAAAACATTCAGTACTTC.